Listed below are T cell receptor beta chains from one sample, sequenced in a study of CD8 T cells in Susac syndrome. TCRdb reprocessed the immunoSEQ multiplex PCR reads via MiXCR and lists one record per CDR3 protein. Of approximately 120,000 distinct CDR3 sequences listed, roughly 95% were seen once; the top ten hold approximately 0.092%. Sequencing was done on a sample of CD4+ T cells from PBMCs. The receptors derive from a human donor in good health. CDR3s include the opening cysteine and the closing phenylalanine or tryptophan. Each record gives: clone size, V gene, D gene, J gene, CDR3 protein, CDR3 DNA. A D gene is named only where the DNA matches it firmly. A clone size is listed for some rows: how often the clone was seen (once, few, many), or a class if it is expanded.

-	TRBV4-2	-	TRBJ2-5	CASSQPTGFEETQYF	TGTGCCAGCAGCCAACCTACAGGGTTCGAAGAGACCCAGTACTTC
-	TRBV19	-	TRBJ1-1	CASSILDGPRSTEAFF	TGTGCCAGTAGTATATTAGACGGGCCGCGAAGCACTGAAGCTTTCTTT
-	TRBV4-1	-	TRBJ2-4	CASSQVVPSHIQYF	TGCGCCAGCAGCCAAGTCGTCCCAAGCCACATTCAGTACTTC
-	TRBV4-3	TRBD1	TRBJ1-1	CASSPRDLAGTANTEAFF	TGCGCCAGCAGTCCAAGGGATTTGGCCGGGACAGCGAACACTGAAGCTTTCTTT
-	TRBV6-2/TRBV6-3	-	TRBJ2-3	CASSPDTGRNTDTQYF	TGTGCCAGCAGTCCCGACACCGGGAGAAACACAGATACGCAGTATTTT
-	TRBV6-5	TRBD2	TRBJ2-5	CASSTRQRGETQYF	TGTGCCAGCAGTACTCGACAGCGGGGAGAGACCCAGTACTTC
-	TRBV7-2	-	TRBJ2-5	CASSRYLETQYF	TGTGCCAGCAGTCGATACTTAGAGACCCAGTACTTC
-	TRBV4-3	-	TRBJ2-4	CASCSRGAKNIQYF	TGCGCCAGCTGCTCTAGGGGGGCCAAAAACATTCAGTACTTC
-	TRBV29-1	-	TRBJ2-1	CSVTPPWQGSSYNEQFF	TGCAGCGTTACTCCGCCTTGGCAGGGGAGCTCCTACAATGAGCAGTTCTTC
-	TRBV19	-	TRBJ1-2	CASSAGTDSNYGYTF	TGTGCCAGTAGTGCTGGGACGGACTCTAACTATGGCTACACCTTC
once	TRBV7-9	-	TRBJ1-2	CASSLETAYGYTF	TGTGCCAGCAGCTTAGAGACCGCTTATGGCTACACCTTC
-	TRBV7-9	TRBD1	TRBJ1-1	CASTLTGVNTEAFF	TGTGCCAGCACCTTGACAGGGGTGAACACTGAAGCTTTCTTT
-	TRBV5-1	-	TRBJ2-3	CASSLVPDANTQYF	TGCGCCAGCAGCTTGGTCCCAGACGCGAATACGCAGTATTTT
-	TRBV20-1	-	TRBJ1-1	CSATMDMNTEAFF	TGCAGTGCTACAATGGACATGAACACTGAAGCTTTCTTT
-	TRBV23-1	TRBD2	TRBJ2-2	CASSQVREGLSGELFF	TGCGCCAGCAGTCAAGTACGGGAGGGCCTTTCCGGGGAGCTGTTTTTT
-	TRBV19	-	TRBJ1-1	CASSIQSQGLAFF	TGTGCCAGTAGTATCCAATCCCAGGGCTTAGCTTTCTTT
once	TRBV12-3/TRBV12-4	-	TRBJ1-1	CASSVATASNTEAFF	TGTGCCAGCAGTGTGGCGACAGCTTCGAACACTGAAGCTTTCTTT
-	TRBV12-3/TRBV12-4	-	TRBJ2-2	CASSFTGELFF	TGTGCCAGCAGTTTTACCGGGGAGCTGTTTTTT
once	TRBV6-5	TRBD1	TRBJ1-1	CASSYRQGFAEAFF	TGTGCCAGCAGTTACCGACAGGGGTTCGCTGAAGCTTTCTTT
once	TRBV3-1	-	TRBJ1-1	CASSPTAGGNTEAFF	TGTGCCAGCAGCCCAACCGCGGGGGGGAACACTGAAGCTTTCTTT
-	TRBV18	-	TRBJ1-1	CASSRKESDTEAFF	TGTGCCAGCTCACGTAAAGAGAGTGACACTGAAGCTTTCTTT
-	TRBV9	TRBD1	TRBJ1-5	CASSGGTGGYQPQHF	TGTGCCAGCAGCGGAGGGACAGGGGGCTACCAGCCCCAGCATTTT
-	TRBV6-5	-	TRBJ2-1	CASSSSGTLGEQFF	TGTGCCAGCAGTTCTTCCGGGACTCTAGGTGAGCAGTTCTTC
once	TRBV2	-	TRBJ2-1	CASSDLAFAVVEQFF	TGTGCCAGCAGTGATCTAGCCTTTGCGGTTGTTGAGCAGTTCTTC
-	TRBV12-3/TRBV12-4	-	TRBJ2-7	CASSLLGVSYEQYF	TGTGCCAGCAGTTTATTGGGGGTCTCCTACGAGCAGTACTTC
-	TRBV12-3/TRBV12-4	-	TRBJ2-6	CASRAGSSGANVLTF	TGTGCCAGCAGAGCAGGGAGCTCTGGGGCCAACGTCCTGACTTTC
-	TRBV11-2	-	TRBJ2-7	CASSETGPGVFAGAISYEQYF	TGTGCCAGCAGCGAAACAGGGCCTGGGGTCTTTGCGGGAGCGATCTCCTACGAGCAGTACTTC
-	TRBV9	TRBD2	TRBJ2-3	CASSVVLAGGTDTQYF	TGTGCCAGCAGCGTGGTACTAGCGGGGGGCACAGATACGCAGTATTTT
-	TRBV2	-	TRBJ1-1	CASRRQVNTEAFF	TGTGCCAGCAGACGACAGGTGAACACTGAAGCTTTCTTT
-	TRBV28	-	TRBJ1-2	CASSFSIVGGPGGGYTF	TGTGCCAGCAGTTTTTCAATTGTCGGGGGTCCTGGGGGTGGCTACACCTTC
-	TRBV6-5	-	TRBJ1-2	CASSYSKSTYGYTF	TGTGCCAGCAGTTACTCGAAAAGTACCTATGGCTACACCTTC
-	TRBV6-2/TRBV6-3	TRBD2	TRBJ2-2	CASSLAGEATGELFF	TGTGCCAGCAGTCTAGCGGGAGAAGCCACCGGGGAGCTGTTTTTT
-	TRBV5-6	-	TRBJ1-5	CASSLGVGFSNQPQHF	TGTGCCAGCAGCTTGGGCGTGGGGTTTAGCAATCAGCCCCAGCATTTT
-	TRBV7-3	-	TRBJ2-7	CASKRYEQYF	TGTGCCAGCAAACGGTACGAGCAGTACTTC
once	TRBV29-1	TRBD1	TRBJ2-7	CSVERGGGAAYEQYF	TGCAGCGTTGAACGAGGGGGCGGTGCGGCCTACGAGCAGTACTTC
-	TRBV19	-	TRBJ2-7	CASSIGGTYEQYF	TGTGCCAGTAGTATTGGGGGCACCTACGAGCAGTACTTC
-	TRBV6-2/TRBV6-3	-	TRBJ2-7	CASRPNRAFYEQYF	TGTGCCAGCAGACCAAACAGGGCTTTCTACGAGCAGTACTTC
-	TRBV30	-	TRBJ1-6	CAWIGMSSSSPLHF	TGTGCCTGGATCGGGATGTCGTCCTCTTCACCCCTCCACTTT
-	TRBV20-1	TRBD2	TRBJ2-7	CSARAGTSGSPTYEQYF	TGCAGTGCTAGAGCCGGGACTAGCGGGAGTCCCACCTACGAGCAGTACTTC
-	TRBV12-3/TRBV12-4	-	TRBJ2-5	CASSFRWGETQYF	TGTGCCAGCAGTTTCCGATGGGGGGAGACCCAGTACTTC
once	TRBV4-2	TRBD1	TRBJ2-5	CASSQGRYRGQETQYF	TGTGCCAGCAGCCAAGGAAGGTACAGGGGGCAAGAGACCCAGTACTTC
-	TRBV5-1	TRBD2	TRBJ2-7	CASSLGLANEQYF	TGCGCCAGCAGCTTGGGACTAGCGAATGAGCAGTACTTC
-	TRBV3-1	-	TRBJ2-6	CASSQEGGSPGANVLTF	TGTGCCAGCAGCCAAGAGGGAGGCAGTCCGGGGGCCAACGTCCTGACTTTC
few	TRBV7-3	-	TRBJ1-2	CASSPDGNYGYTF	TGTGCCAGCAGCCCGGACGGAAACTATGGCTACACCTTC
-	TRBV3-1	-	TRBJ2-5	CASSQVTRETQYF	TGTGCCAGCAGCCAAGTTACGAGGGAGACCCAGTACTTC